The entry below describes one T cell receptor (beta chain). The antigen is not known. Trimming left V 4 bases short and J 7 bases short, with 18 bases between. The CDR3 runs to 15 residues. CDR1 and CDR2 (germline): SGHDT, YYEEEE. PCR primers comprised 60 Vbeta and 13 Jbeta primers. Original handling: The count from a later analysis was about 80 million unique TCR beta chains, some 9.9 million of them shared. The table came from immunoSEQ multiplex PCR; TCRdb's copy has only in-frame clones and leaves some out. Clonal size and the V and J genes are those of that table, whereas D and trimming came from the DNA. Of 150,000 to 200,000 clones in the sample, about 80% were seen once. The source of the sample is a study of cytomegalovirus exposure and HLA in healthy donors. Study overall: Across 300 to 400 genotyped donors, 81% landed in the Caucasian-associated ancestry cluster. Study results and caveats: Researchers reported that a few CMV-associated chains were confirmed in vitro as CMV antigen-specific.

This TCR was recovered from a man between 18 and 29 years old in good health and CMV-seropositive. The source material was PBMCs. V gene TRBV5-6 combines with J gene TRBJ1-5; D possibly corresponds to TRBD1 (5 bases). The CDR3 loop reads CASSLGAGGGQPQHF. CDR3 bases: TGTGCCAGCAGCCTGGGAGCGGGGGGAGGGCAGCCCCAGCATTTT.